A single TCR beta chain is shown here with its context. Its target is not known. The sample is drawn from a study of OX40 agonist ivuxolimab in advanced cancers. Study-level information: The eligibility criteria allowed prior anti-PD-1, anti-PD-L1 or anti-CTLA-4 therapy, and 40% had some. Partial responses were recorded for three patients, including one with hepatocellular carcinoma and two with cutaneous melanoma. Study results and caveats: Among patients with partial responses at 0.1-3.0 mg/kg, clonal expansion was among the lowest. Circulating CD4+ and CD8+ T cells showed clonal expansion by week 6 at 0.1 to 3.0 mg/kg.

Data came from immunoSEQ multiplex PCR; TCRdb stores just in-frame clones and leaves some out. The sample holds some 61,000 clones; 85% to 90% are singletons and the top ten take 4.5% to 5.5%. The V gene lost 2 bases and the J gene lost 8 bases, with 15 bases spanning the gap. The CDR3 totals 15 residues. Germline CDR1 reads MDHEN; CDR2 reads SYDVKM. Sequences were derived from CD4+ or CD8+ T cells sorted from blood, sampled in a trial of the OX40 agonist ivuxolimab. The V gene is TRBV28, the J gene TRBJ1-4; a possible D gene is TRBD1 (6 bases). The clonotype was recovered from an adult with an advanced solid tumor such as melanoma, head and neck, liver or kidney cancer. This CDR3 is CASSLPVWGREKLFF. Written as DNA, the CDR3 is TGTGCCAGCAGTTTACCCGTTTGGGGGCGCGAAAAACTGTTTTTT. Using reference TRBV28 and TRBJ1-4 for the parts outside the CDR3, the full variable domain is DVKVTQSSRYLVKRTGEKVFLECVQDMDHENMFWYRQDPGLGLRLIYFSYDVKMKEKGDIPEGYSVSREKKERFSLILESASTNQTSMYLCASSLPVWGREKLFFGSGTQLSVL.